The T cell receptor (beta chain) under discussion was sequenced for a study of T-cell reconstitution after alpha-beta-depleted transplantation in children. Study-level points and caveats: Among T cells one year after transplant, newly produced cells accounted for most counts and diversity. Surviving recipient T cells and thymic progenitors underlay high day-60 TCRbeta diversity in some patients. Reportedly, alpha-beta T cells present about two months post-transplant originated from several hundred expanded clones of graft origin.

V lost 7 bases and J lost 2; bases outside the gene matches: 8. CDR1 is DFQATT, CDR2 SNEGSKA, per germline (reference sequence). There are 14 residues in the CDR3. On this clonotype itself: Antigen specificity is unknown.

Molecular barcoding with unique molecular identifiers was used for the TCRbeta library. Each CDR3 protein gets one entry after TCRdb re-called the PCR reads with MiXCR. The table has about 980,000 distinct CDR3 sequences, roughly 29% seen once; the top ten hold about 28%. The chain employs TRBV20-1 and TRBJ2-3, with 8 positions matching TRBD1. The source was PBMCs, mostly from graft donor cells, collected 360 days after TCRalphabeta/CD19-depleted stem cell transplant. The sequence derives from a boy in the first two years of life who had a stem cell transplant for SCID, so the T cells may come from the graft donor. The CDR3 bases are TGCAGTGTATTAGGGGACAGGATCACAGATACGCAGTATTTT. It specifies CSVLGDRITDTQYF.